The rows below give T cell receptor beta chains drawn from one sample of a study of neurological immune-mediated disorders. Each CDR3 protein gets one entry after TCRdb re-called the 5' RACE reads with MiXCR. The sample holds 70,000 to 95,000 distinct CDR3 sequences, 12% to 15% seen once. Sequencing used PBMCs. All receptors come from a woman aged 45-65 years in good health. The CDR3 runs from the conserved cysteine through the conserved F or W. D genes are given only for firm matches. Rows give clone size only sometimes, using once, few, many, or a class for an expanded clone.

cdr3_nt	cdr3_aa	clone_size	d_call	v_call	j_call
TGCAGTGCTGGGGGACAGGACTACTATGGCTACACCTTC	CSAGGQDYYGYTF	many	TRBD1	TRBV20-1	TRBJ1-2
TGCGCCAGCAGCTTGGGTGGGGGAGACCTCTACGAGCAGTACTTC	CASSLGGGDLYEQYF	many	.	TRBV5-1	TRBJ2-7
TGTGCCAGCAGCTTAATTTTTTTGGGCCCCCAAGAGACCCAGTACTTC	CASSLIFLGPQETQYF	many	.	TRBV7-3	TRBJ2-5
TGTGCCAGCAGTTTGGGGACACTCTATGGCTACACCTTC	CASSLGTLYGYTF	many	.	TRBV12-3/TRBV12-4	TRBJ1-2
TGTGCCAGCAGTTCACCGGGACAGGGAAAGAGAGAGACCCAGTACTTC	CASSSPGQGKRETQYF	many	TRBD1	TRBV28	TRBJ2-5
TGCAGTGCCAGTCGTTCGGAAAGCAATCAGCCCCAGCATTTT	CSASRSESNQPQHF	many	.	TRBV20-1	TRBJ1-5
TGTGCCAGCAGCTTGGCCGGGACATTGAACACTGAAGCTTTCTTT	CASSLAGTLNTEAFF	.	.	TRBV11-2	TRBJ1-1
TGTGCCAGCAGCCAAAACCAAAACACTGAAGCTTTCTTT	CASSQNQNTEAFF	many	.	TRBV3-1	TRBJ1-1
TGTGCCAGCAGCTTCCGGGGGTTAACCGGCTCCTACAATGAGCAGTTCTTC	CASSFRGLTGSYNEQFF	many	.	TRBV7-9	TRBJ2-1
TGTGCCAGCAGCCCTTTCGGAGGCTACAATGAGCAGTTCTTC	CASSPFGGYNEQFF	many	.	TRBV7-3	TRBJ2-1
TGCAGTGCTCTCAAAGGTAGTAAAGATGAGCAGTTCTTC	CSALKGSKDEQFF	many	.	TRBV20-1	TRBJ2-1
TGTGCCAGCAGCATCGCGAGGGGGGGGGGGCCTCTAGATGAGCAGTTCTTC	CASSIARGGGPLDEQFF	many	.	TRBV28	TRBJ2-1